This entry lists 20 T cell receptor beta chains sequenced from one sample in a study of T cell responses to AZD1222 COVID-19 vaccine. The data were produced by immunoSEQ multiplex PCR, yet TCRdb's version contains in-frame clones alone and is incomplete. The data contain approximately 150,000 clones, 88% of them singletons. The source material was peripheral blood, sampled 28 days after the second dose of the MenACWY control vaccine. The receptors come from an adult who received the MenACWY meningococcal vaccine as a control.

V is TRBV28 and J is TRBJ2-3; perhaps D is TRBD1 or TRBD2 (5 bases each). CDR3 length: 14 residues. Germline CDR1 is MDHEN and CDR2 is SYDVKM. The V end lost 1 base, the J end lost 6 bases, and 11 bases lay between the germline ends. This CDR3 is CASSLSGAGDTQYF. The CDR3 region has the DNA TGTGCCAGCAGTTTATCCGGGGCTGGTGATACGCAGTATTTT.

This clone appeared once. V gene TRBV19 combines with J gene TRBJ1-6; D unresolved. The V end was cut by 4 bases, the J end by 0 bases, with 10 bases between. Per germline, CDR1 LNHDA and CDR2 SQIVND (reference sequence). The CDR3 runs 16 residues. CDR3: CASSREATSYNSPLHF. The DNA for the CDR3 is TGTGCCAGTAGTAGGGAAGCCACCTCCTATAATTCACCCCTCCACTTT.

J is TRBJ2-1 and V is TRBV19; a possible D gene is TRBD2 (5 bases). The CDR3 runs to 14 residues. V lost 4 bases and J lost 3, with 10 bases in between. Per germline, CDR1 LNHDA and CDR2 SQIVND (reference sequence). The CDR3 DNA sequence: TGTGCCAGTAGTAGAGGACTGGACTACAATGAGCAGTTCTTC. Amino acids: CASSRGLDYNEQFF.

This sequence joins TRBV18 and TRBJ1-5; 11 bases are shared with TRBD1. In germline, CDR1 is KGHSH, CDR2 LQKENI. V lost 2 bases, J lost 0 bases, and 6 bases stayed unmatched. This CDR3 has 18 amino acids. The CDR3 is CASSPVGTGGSSNQPQHF. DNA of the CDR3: TGTGCCAGCTCACCAGTTGGGACAGGGGGATCTAGCAATCAGCCCCAGCATTTT.

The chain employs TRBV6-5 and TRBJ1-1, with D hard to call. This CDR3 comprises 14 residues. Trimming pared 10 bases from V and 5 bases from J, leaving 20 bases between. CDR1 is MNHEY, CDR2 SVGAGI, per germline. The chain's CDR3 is CATFRSPAGTEAFF. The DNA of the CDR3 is TGTGCCACGTTCAGATCCCCGGCGGGGACTGAAGCTTTCTTT.

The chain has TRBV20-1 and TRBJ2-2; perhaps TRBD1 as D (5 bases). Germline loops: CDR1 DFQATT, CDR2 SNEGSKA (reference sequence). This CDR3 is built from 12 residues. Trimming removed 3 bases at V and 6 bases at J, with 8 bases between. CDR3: CSASWGAGELFF. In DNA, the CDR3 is TGCAGTGCTAGTTGGGGCGCCGGGGAGCTGTTTTTT.

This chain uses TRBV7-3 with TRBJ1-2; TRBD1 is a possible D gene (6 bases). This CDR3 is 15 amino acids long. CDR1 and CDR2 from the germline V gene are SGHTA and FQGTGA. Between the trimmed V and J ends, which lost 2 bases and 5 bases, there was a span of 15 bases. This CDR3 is CASSLGGRETYGYTF. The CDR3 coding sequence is TGTGCCAGCAGCTTAGGGGGCAGGGAGACTTATGGCTACACCTTC.

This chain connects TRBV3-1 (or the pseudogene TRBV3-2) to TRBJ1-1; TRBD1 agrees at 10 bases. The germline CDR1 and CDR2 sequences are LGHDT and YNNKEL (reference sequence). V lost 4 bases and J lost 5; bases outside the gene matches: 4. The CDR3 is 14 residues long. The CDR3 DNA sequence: TGTGCCAGCAGCCTGGGACAGGGGAGGACTGAAGCTTTCTTT. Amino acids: CASSLGQGRTEAFF.

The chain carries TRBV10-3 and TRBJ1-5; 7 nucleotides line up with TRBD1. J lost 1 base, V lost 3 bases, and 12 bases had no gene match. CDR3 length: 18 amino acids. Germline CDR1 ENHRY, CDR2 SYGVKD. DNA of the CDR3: TGTGCCATCAGTGATCCCCGACAGGGAGGGTTGAGCAATCAGCCCCAGCATTTT. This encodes CAISDPRQGGLSNQPQHF.

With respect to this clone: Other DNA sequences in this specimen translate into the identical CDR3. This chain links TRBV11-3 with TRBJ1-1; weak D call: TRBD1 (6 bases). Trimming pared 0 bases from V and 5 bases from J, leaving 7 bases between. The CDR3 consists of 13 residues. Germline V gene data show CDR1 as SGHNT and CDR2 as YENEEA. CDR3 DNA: TGTGCCAGCAGCTTAGATAGGGGGACTGAAGCTTTCTTT. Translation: CASSLDRGTEAFF.

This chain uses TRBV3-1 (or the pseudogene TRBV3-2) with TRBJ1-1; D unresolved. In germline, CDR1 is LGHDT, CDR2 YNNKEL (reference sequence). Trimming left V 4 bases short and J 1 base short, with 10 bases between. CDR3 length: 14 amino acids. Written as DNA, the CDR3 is TGTGCCAGCAGCCGATCCGGGCCGAACACTGAAGCTTTCTTT. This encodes CASSRSGPNTEAFF.

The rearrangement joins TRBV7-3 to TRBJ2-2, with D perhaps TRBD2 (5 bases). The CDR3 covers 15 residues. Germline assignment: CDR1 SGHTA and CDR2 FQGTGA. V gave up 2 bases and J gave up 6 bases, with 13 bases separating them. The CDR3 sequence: CASSLRGFDPGELFF. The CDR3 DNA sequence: TGTGCCAGCAGCTTACGGGGTTTTGATCCCGGGGAGCTGTTTTTT. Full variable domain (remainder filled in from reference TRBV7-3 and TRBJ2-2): GAGVSQTPSNKVTEKGKYVELRCDPISGHTALYWYRQSLGQGPEFLIYFQGTGAADDSGLPNDRFFAVRPEGSVSTLKIQRTERGDSAVYLCASSLRGFDPGELFFGEGSRLTVL.

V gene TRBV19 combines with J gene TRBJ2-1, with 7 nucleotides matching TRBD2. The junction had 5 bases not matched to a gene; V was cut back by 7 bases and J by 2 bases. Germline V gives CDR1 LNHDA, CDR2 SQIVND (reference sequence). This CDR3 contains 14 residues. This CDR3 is CASTAGSTYNEQFF. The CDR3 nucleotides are TGTGCCAGTACAGCGGGATCCACCTACAATGAGCAGTTCTTC.

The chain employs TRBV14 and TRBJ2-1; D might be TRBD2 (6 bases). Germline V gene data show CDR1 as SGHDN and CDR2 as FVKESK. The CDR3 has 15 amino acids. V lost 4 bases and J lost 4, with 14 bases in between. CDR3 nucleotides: TGTGCCAGCAGCCCTACGAGGGCGGGATACAATGAGCAGTTCTTC. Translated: CASSPTRAGYNEQFF.

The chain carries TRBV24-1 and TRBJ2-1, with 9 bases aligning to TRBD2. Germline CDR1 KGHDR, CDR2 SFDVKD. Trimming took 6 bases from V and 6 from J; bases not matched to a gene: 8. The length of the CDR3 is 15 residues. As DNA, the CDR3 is TGTGCCACCAGTCGTAGCGGGAGAACACCCAATGAGCAGTTCTTC. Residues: CATSRSGRTPNEQFF.

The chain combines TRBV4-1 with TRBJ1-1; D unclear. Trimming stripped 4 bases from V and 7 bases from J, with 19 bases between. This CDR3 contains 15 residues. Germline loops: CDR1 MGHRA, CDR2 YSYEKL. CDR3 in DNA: TGCGCCAGCAGCCGCGTAGGCCCCGGGATCTTTGAAGCTTTCTTT. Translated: CASSRVGPGIFEAFF.

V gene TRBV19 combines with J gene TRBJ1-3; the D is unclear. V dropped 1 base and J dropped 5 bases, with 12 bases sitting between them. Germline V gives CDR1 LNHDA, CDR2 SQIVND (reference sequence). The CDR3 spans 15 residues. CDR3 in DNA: TGTGCCAGTAGTATAGCCGGATCCTATAGAAACACCATATATTTT. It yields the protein CASSIAGSYRNTIYF.

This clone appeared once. CDR3 protein: CASFSTGRNGYTF. CDR3 nucleotide sequence: TGTGCCAGTTTTAGCACAGGGAGGAATGGCTACACCTTC. The chain has TRBV28 and TRBJ1-2, with D perhaps TRBD1 (6 bases). The CDR3 contains 13 residues. In germline, CDR1 is MDHEN, CDR2 SYDVKM. Trimming took off 9 bases at V and 6 bases at J, with 17 bases between the two ends.

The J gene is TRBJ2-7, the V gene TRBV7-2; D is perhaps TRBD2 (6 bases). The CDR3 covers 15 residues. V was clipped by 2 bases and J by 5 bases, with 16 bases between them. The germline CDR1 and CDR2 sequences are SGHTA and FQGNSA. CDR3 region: CASSLRDSRGDEQYF. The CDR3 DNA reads TGTGCCAGCAGCTTACGGGACTCCCGGGGTGACGAGCAGTACTTC.

The CDR3 sequence: CASSLERGQGGYTF. In DNA form, the CDR3 reads TGTGCCAGCAGCCTCGAAAGGGGACAGGGTGGCTACACCTTC. The chain carries TRBV7-8 and TRBJ1-2; 9 bases are a match to TRBD1. The trim removed 5 bases at V and 7 bases at J, leaving 8 bases unmatched. CDR3 length equals 14 residues. Germline-derived CDR1 and CDR2 are SGHVS and FQNEAQ.